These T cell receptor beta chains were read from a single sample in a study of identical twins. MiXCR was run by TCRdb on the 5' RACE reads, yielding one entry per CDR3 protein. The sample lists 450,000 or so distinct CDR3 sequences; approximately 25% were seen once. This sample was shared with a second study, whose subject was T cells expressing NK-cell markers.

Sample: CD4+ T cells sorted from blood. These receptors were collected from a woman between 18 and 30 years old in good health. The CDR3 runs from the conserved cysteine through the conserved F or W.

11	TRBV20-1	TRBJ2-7	CSARRGMEQYF
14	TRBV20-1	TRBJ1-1	CSASWAGRGTEAFF
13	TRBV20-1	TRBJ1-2	CSASGGDNYGYTF
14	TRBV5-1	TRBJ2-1	CASRVGTGVGEQFF
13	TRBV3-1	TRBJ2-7	CASSFLGRAEQYF
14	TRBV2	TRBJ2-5	CASSERVSQETQYF
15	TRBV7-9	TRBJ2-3	CASSLGPTSTDTQYF
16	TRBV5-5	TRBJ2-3	CASSFSGFSSTDTQYF
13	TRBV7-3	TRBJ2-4	CASSFGRGNIQYF
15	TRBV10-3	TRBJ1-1	CAIRMSRQGNAEAFF
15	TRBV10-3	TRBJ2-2	CAISEVPSNTGELFF
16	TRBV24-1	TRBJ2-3	CATSDSVAEDTDTQYF
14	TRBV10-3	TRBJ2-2	CAISDPEYTGELFF
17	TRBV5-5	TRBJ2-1	CASSLGSSGFPYNEQFF
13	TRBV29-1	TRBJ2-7	CSVSRGSYYEQYF
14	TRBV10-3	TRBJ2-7	CAITGDRSSEEQYF
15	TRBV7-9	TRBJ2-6	CASRPDFTGANVLTF
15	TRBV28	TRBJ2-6	CASRDGGSGANVLTF
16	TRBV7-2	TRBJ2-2	CASSLVRGGHTGELFF
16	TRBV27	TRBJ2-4	CASRPDRGAFGNIQYF
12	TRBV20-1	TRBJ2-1	CSARKAYDEQFF
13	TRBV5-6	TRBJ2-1	CASSLGSGAEQFF
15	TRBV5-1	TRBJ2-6	CASTDRGSGANVLTF
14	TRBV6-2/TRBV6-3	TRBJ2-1	CASSSILSYNEQFF
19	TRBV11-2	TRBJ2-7	CASSVFIGTSGSNSYEQYF